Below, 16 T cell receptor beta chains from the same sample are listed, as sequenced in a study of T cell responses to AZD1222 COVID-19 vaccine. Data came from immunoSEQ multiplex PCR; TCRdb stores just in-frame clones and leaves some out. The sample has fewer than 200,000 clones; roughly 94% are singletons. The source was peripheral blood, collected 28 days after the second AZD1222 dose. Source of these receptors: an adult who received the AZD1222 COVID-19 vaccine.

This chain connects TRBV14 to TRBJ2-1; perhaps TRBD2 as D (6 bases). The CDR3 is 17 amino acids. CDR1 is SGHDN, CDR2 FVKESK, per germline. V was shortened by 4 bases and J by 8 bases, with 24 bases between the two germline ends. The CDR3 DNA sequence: TGTGCCAGCAGCCCGCGTCGACTAGGGATGAGGAACTATGAGCAGTTCTTC. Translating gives CASSPRRLGMRNYEQFF.

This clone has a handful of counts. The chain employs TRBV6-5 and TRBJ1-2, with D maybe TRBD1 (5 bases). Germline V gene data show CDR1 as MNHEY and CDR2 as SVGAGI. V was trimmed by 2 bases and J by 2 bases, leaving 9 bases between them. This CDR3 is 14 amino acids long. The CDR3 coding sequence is TGTGCCAGCAGTTACGGCCGGGGGAACTATGGCTACACCTTC. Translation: CASSYGRGNYGYTF.

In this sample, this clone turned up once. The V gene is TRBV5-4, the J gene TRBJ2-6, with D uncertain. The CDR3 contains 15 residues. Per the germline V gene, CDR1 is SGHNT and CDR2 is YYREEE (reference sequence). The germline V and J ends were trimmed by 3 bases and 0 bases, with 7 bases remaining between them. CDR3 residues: CASSSVGSGANVLTF. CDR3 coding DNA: TGTGCCAGCAGCTCCGTCGGCTCTGGGGCCAACGTCCTGACTTTC.

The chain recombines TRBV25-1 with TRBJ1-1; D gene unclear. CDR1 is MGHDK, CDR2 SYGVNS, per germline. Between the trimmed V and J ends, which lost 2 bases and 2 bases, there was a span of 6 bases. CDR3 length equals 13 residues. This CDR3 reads CASSEQFNTEAFF. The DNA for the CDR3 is TGTGCCAGCAGTGAACAGTTTAACACTGAAGCTTTCTTT.

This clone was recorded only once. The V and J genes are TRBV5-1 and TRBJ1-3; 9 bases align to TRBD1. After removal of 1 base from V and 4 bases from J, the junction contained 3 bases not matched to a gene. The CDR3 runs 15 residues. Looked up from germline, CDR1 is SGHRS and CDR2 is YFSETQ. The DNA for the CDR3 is TGCGCCAGCAGCTTGTTGGGACAGGGCGGAAACACCATATATTTT. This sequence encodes CASSLLGQGGNTIYF.

CDR3 protein: CASSQETRDSDAYEQYF. CDR3 DNA: TGTGCCAGCAGCCAAGAAACCAGGGACAGCGACGCCTACGAGCAGTACTTC. V and J are TRBV3-1 (or the pseudogene TRBV3-2) and TRBJ2-7, with 7 bases identical to TRBD1. V lost 0 bases and J lost 2; bases outside the gene matches: 10. Per germline, CDR1 LGHDT and CDR2 YNNKEL (reference sequence). The CDR3 runs to 17 residues.

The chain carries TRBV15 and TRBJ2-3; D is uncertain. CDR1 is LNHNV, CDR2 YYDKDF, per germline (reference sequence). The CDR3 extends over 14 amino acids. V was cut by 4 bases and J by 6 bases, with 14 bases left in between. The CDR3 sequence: CATSTEDPTDTQYF. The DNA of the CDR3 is TGTGCCACCAGCACTGAGGATCCAACTGATACGCAGTATTTT.

Written as DNA, the CDR3 is TGTGCCAGCAGTGGGACTTACCCCAATCAGCCCCAGCATTTT. Residues: CASSGTYPNQPQHF. The chain has TRBV2 and TRBJ1-5; no clear D gene. CDR3 length: 14 residues. V shed 4 bases and J shed 3 bases, with 10 bases lying between them. CDR1 and CDR2 (germline): SNHLY, FYNNEI.

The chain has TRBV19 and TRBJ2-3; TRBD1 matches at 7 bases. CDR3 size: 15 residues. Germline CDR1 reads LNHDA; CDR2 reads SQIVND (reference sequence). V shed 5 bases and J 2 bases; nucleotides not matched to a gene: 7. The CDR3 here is CASSVRDSHTDTQYF. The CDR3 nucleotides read TGTGCCAGTAGTGTAAGGGACAGCCACACAGATACGCAGTATTTT.

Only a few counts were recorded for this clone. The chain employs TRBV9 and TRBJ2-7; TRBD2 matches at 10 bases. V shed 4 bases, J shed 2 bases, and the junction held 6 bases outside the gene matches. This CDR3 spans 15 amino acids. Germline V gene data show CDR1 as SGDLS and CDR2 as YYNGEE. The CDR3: CASSRRTSGPYEQYF. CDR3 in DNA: TGTGCCAGCAGCAGACGGACTAGCGGACCCTACGAGCAGTACTTC.

The CDR3 here is CASSRIIGSSYEQYF. DNA for the CDR3: TGTGCCAGCAGTCGAATAATCGGGAGCTCCTACGAGCAGTACTTC. V and J are TRBV27 and TRBJ2-7; D might be TRBD2 (6 bases). This CDR3 region has 15 residues. V was trimmed by 5 bases and J by 0 bases, leaving 14 bases between them. Germline V gene data show CDR1 as MNHEY and CDR2 as SMNVEV (reference sequence).

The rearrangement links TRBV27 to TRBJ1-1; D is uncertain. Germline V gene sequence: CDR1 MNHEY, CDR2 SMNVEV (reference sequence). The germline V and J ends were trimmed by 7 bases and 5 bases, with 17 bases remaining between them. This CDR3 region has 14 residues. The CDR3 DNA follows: TGTGCCAGCAACTCGGGCAGACTTGGGACTGAAGCTTTCTTT. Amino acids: CASNSGRLGTEAFF.

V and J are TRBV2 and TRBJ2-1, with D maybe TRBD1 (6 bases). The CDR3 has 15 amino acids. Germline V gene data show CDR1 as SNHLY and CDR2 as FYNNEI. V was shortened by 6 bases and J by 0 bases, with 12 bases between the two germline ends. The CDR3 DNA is TGTGCCAGCAGCGACAGGTTGAACTCCTACAATGAGCAGTTCTTC. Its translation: CASSDRLNSYNEQFF.

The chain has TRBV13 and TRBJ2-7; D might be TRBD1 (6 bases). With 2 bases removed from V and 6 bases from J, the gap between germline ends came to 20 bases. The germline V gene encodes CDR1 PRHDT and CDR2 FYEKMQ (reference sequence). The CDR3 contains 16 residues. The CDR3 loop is CASSLRGRGVVSEQYF. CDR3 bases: TGTGCCAGCAGCTTACGGGGCAGGGGCGTCGTAAGCGAGCAGTACTTC.

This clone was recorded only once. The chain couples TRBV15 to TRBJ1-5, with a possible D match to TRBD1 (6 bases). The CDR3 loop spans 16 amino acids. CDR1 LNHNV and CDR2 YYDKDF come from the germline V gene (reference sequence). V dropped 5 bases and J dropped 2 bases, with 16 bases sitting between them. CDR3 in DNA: TGTGCCACCAGCCGATCCAGGGGCGTTGGCAATCAGCCCCAGCATTTT. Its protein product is CATSRSRGVGNQPQHF.

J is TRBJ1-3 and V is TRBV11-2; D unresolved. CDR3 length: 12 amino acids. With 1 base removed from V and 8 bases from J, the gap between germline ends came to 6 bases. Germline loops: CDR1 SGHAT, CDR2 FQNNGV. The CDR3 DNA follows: TGTGCCAGCAGCTTAGCCGGGGACACCATATATTTT. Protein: CASSLAGDTIYF. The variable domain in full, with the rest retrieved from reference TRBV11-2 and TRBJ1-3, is EAGVAQSPRYKIIEKRQSVAFWCNPISGHATLYWYQQILGQGPKLLIQFQNNGVVDDSQLPKDRFSAERLKGVDSTLKIQPAKLEDSAVYLCASSLAGDTIYFGEGSWLTVV.